Described below is a single T cell receptor beta chain sequence and its context. The CDR3 totals 14 residues. V shed 4 bases, J shed 1 base, and the junction held 0 bases outside the gene matches. Germline assignment: CDR1 MNHEY and CDR2 SMNVEV (reference sequence). Authors' analysis steps: Estimated nucleated cell counts came from reference gene primer amplification. This table comes from immunoSEQ multiplex PCR, and its TCRdb copy is limited to in-frame clones, with some not included. Clone size and the V and J calls come from that table; the DNA yielded D and trimming. The repertoire holds over 100,000 clones, with about nine tenths as singletons. The source of the sample is a study of blood T cell repertoires in COVID-19. In the study overall: Samples of COVID-19 (acute and convalescent) were obtained from the United States, Italy and Spain. From T cells, B-cell-depleted T cells, or PBMCs came the material, which was cDNA or gDNA.

This receptor was taken from a man aged 45 to 65 with active COVID-19. Sequenced material: peripheral blood. The rearrangement joins TRBV27 to TRBJ2-2; 7 positions match TRBD1. The CDR3 is CASSWDRNTGELFF. In DNA, the CDR3 is TGTGCCAGCAGTTGGGACAGGAACACCGGGGAGCTGTTTTTT.